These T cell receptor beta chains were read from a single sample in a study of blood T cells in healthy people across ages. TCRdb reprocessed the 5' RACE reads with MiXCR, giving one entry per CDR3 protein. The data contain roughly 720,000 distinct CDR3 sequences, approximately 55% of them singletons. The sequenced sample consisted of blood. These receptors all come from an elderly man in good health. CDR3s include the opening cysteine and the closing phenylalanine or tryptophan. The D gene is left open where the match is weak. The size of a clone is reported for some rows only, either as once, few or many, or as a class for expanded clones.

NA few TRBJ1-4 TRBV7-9 TGTGCCAGCAGCTTCCAGGGGCGGCGGATTAATGAAAAACTGTTTTTT CASSFQGRRINEKLFF
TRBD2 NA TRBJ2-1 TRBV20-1 TGCAGTGCTAGAGAAGGAAGCGGGATCTACAATGAGCAGTTCTTC CSAREGSGIYNEQFF
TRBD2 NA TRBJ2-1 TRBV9 TGTGCCAGCAGCGTAGAAGGGACTAGCACCCAAAGCTCCTACAATGAGCAGTTCTTC CASSVEGTSTQSSYNEQFF
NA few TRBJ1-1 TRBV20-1 TGCAGTGCTGGGGGAGGTAGCCTGGATGAAGCTTTCTTT CSAGGGSLDEAFF
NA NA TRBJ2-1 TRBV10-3 TGTGCCATCAGTGAGTCGCAAGCTACTGAGCAGTTCTTC CAISESQATEQFF
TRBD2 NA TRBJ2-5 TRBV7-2 TGTGCCAGCAGCCGAGGACTAGCGGGAGTTAATGAGCAGTACTTC CASSRGLAGVNEQYF
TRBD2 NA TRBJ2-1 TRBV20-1 TGCAGTGCTAGAACTCGACTAGCGGGAGGGCGCAATGAGCAGTTCTTC CSARTRLAGGRNEQFF
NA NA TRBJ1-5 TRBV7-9 TGTGCCAGCAGTCACGCCGGGGAAAGACAGCCCCAGCATTTT CASSHAGERQPQHF
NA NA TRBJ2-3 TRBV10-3 TGTGCCACCCAGGGAGGGGGCGAGGATACGCAGTATTTT CATQGGGEDTQYF
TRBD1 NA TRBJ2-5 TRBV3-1 TGTGCCAGCAGCCAAGACGACAGGGAAGGGACCCAGTACTTC CASSQDDREGTQYF
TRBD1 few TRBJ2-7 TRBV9 TGTGCCAGCAGCGTAGGGCTCGGACAGGGAGAAGGGAGGTACTTC CASSVGLGQGEGRYF
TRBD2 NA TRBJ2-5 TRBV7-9 TGTGCCAGCAGCTTGGGGACCTGGCGGGAGGGATCCCGAGAGACCCAGTACTTC CASSLGTWREGSRETQYF
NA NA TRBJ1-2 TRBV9 TGTGCCAGCAGCGTAGAAATCGGCTACTATGGCTACACCTTC CASSVEIGYYGYTF
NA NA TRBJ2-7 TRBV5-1 TGCGCCAGCAGCTTGGAACGGGGGCCCCACTACGAGCAGTACTTC CASSLERGPHYEQYF
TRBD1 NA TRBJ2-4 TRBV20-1 TGCAGTGCTAGAGATCATGGACAGGCCCCCAAAAACATTCAGTACTTC CSARDHGQAPKNIQYF
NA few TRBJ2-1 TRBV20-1 TGCAGTGCTAGAGTCCACAATGAGCAGTTCTTC CSARVHNEQFF
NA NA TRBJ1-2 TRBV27 TGTGCCAGCAGTCCCTGGCTCCGAGGAGGGGATGGCTACACCTTC CASSPWLRGGDGYTF
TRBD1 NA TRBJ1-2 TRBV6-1 TGTGCCAGCAGTGACGGCCAGAACAGGGGGTATGGCTACACCTTC CASSDGQNRGYGYTF
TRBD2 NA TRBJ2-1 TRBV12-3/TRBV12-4 TGTGCCAGCACTAGCGGGGCGTACAATGAGCAGTTCTTC CASTSGAYNEQFF
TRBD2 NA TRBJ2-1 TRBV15 TGTGCCACCAGCCCTAGCGGGGCGGGCTACAATGAGCAGTTCTTC CATSPSGAGYNEQFF
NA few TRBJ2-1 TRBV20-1 TGCAGTGCTAGAGGCCTGCATGGGGGCGTGGGGTCCTACAATGAGCAGTTCTTC CSARGLHGGVGSYNEQFF
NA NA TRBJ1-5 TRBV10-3 TGTGCCACCACACGTGGGGTCGATCAGCCCCAGCATTTT CATTRGVDQPQHF
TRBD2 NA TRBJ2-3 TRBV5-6 TGTGCCAGCAGCTATCGGACTAGCGGGACGTCCGGAAGCAGATACGCGTATTTT CASSYRTSGTSGSRYAYF
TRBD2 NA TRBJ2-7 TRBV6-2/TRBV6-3 TGTGCCAGCATAAACGGCGTTATGGGGACTAGTGGCGGAGGTGAGCAGTACTTC CASINGVMGTSGGGEQYF
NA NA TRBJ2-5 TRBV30 TGTGCCTGGAGTGTTGGTGCGGTGTCAGAGCAGTACTTC CAWSVGAVSEQYF
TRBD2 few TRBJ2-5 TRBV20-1 TGCAGTGCTTACTATAGCGGGAGGGGGAAGACCCAGTACTTC CSAYYSGRGKTQYF
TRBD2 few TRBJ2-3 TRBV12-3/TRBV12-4 TGTGCCAGCAGTCCCGGGACTAGCGGGAGTTTGCACAGATACGCGTATTTT CASSPGTSGSLHRYAYF
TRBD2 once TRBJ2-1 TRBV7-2 TGTGCCAGCAGCTCCTCTAGCGGGGCTTACAATGAGCGGTTCTTC CASSSSSGAYNERFF
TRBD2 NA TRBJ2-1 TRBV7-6 TGTGCCAGCAGCTCCTCCCCAGCGGGAGGGCGGTCTGGTAATGAGCAGTTCTTC CASSSSPAGGRSGNEQFF
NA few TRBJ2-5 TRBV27 TGTGCCAGCAGTTCCGGTCACTGGGAGACCCAGTACTTC CASSSGHWETQYF
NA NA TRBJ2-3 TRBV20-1 TGCAGTGCTGTGAGCGGGAGCACAGATACGCAGTATTTT CSAVSGSTDTQYF
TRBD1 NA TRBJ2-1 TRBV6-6 TGTGCCAGCAGTTACTCGGGGCAGGGGGTTTCCAATGAGCAGTTCTTC CASSYSGQGVSNEQFF
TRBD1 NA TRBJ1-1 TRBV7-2 TGTGCCAGCAGCCGCGACAGGGGACCCACTGAAGCTTTCTTT CASSRDRGPTEAFF
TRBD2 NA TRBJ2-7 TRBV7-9 TGTGCCAGCAGCTTATCAACGGGACTAGCTAGGGCCGAGCAGTACTTC CASSLSTGLARAEQYF
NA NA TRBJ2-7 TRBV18 TGTGCCAGCTCACCAATGGGCGGCACCTACGAGCAGTACTTC CASSPMGGTYEQYF
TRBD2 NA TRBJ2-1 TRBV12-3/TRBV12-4 TGTGCCAGCCTTAACGCGGGAGGTGGTAAGAATGAGCAGTTCTTC CASLNAGGGKNEQFF
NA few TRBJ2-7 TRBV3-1 TGTGCCAGCAGCCGGCCGGGACTCGACCTCTACGAGCAGTACTTC CASSRPGLDLYEQYF
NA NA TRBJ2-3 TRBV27 TGTGCCAGCAGTCACCGAGGAAGGGCGGATACGCAGTATTTT CASSHRGRADTQYF
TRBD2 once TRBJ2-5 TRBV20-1 TGCAGTGCTAGTCTGGTAGCGGGAGGGGGGGAGACCCAGTACTTC CSASLVAGGGETQYF
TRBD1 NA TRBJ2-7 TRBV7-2 TGTGCCAGCAGCTTACGAAGGGGGCTCGCCGAGCAGTACTTC CASSLRRGLAEQYF
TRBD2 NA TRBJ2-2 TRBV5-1 TGCGCCACCAAGGCGGGGGGTTCCGCCGGGGAGCTGTTTTTT CATKAGGSAGELFF
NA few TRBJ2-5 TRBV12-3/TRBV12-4 TGTGCCAGCAGTTTCAAGCGACTCAGTCAAGAGACCCAGTACTTC CASSFKRLSQETQYF
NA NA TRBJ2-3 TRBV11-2 TGTGCCAGCAGCTGGGGACCGCACAGAGACGCGTATTTT CASSWGPHRDAYF
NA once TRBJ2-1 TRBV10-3 TGTGCCATCAGGGAGGTTACCTCCGAGAGTAGAAATGAGCAGTTCTTC CAIREVTSESRNEQFF
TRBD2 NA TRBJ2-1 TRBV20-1 TGCAGTGCTAGAGATGAAACCAGCGGGAGGGACGAGCAGTTCTTC CSARDETSGRDEQFF
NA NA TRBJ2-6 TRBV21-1 TGTGCCAGCAGCAAAGCTGGAAGGGCTGGGGCCAACGTCCTGACTTTC CASSKAGRAGANVLTF
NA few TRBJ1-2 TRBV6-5 TGTGCCAGCAGTGACGAGGGAGATACGGGCTACACCTTC CASSDEGDTGYTF